Sequencing of this T cell receptor (beta chain) was carried out in a study of blood T cell repertoires in COVID-19. V was clipped by 7 bases and J by 3 bases; unmatched bases: 5. This CDR3 has 14 amino acids. Per the germline V gene, CDR1 is MNHEY and CDR2 is SVGAGI. Source study methods: How many nucleated cells were present was estimated from reference gene primer amplification. Measured with immunoSEQ multiplex PCR; TCRdb has only the in-frame clones, and not every one. Clone size and the V and J calls come from that table; the DNA yielded D and trimming. The top ten hold about 6.9% of the sample, which has about 150,000 clones, over 75% seen once.

The chain is built from TRBV6-5 and TRBJ1-1; 10 bases align to TRBD1. Sequencing was carried out using peripheral blood. This receptor was obtained from a man older than 75 with COVID-19, enrolled during active disease. The CDR3: CASTGDRGYTEAFF. The CDR3 bases are TGTGCCAGCACCGGGGACAGGGGCTACACTGAAGCTTTCTTT.